Listed here are 18 T cell receptor beta chains from one sample, sequenced in a study of regulatory T cells in long-lasting Graves disease. As for time point: persistent/refractory GD, antithyroid drugs over 5 years with positive TRAb. Making the TCR library involved RNA that had been extracted from PBMCs. Libraries of TCR beta came from iRepertoire HTBI primers plus Arm-PCR of CDR3 regions. TCRdb redid the calling of the multiplex PCR reads with MiXCR, one entry per CDR3 protein. The data contain about half a million distinct CDR3 sequences, 20% to 25% of them singletons. Material: peripheral blood mononuclear cells (PBMCs), obtained when the disease was refractory, from a patient treated with antithyroid drugs. Source of these receptors: a female donor with Graves disease.

This clonotype was found many times. The V and J genes are TRBV28 and TRBJ1-6, with 7 bases lining up with TRBD1. The germline V gene encodes CDR1 MDHEN and CDR2 SYDVKM. The CDR3 extends over 14 amino acids. J gave up 5 bases and V 6 bases, and 4 bases lay outside the gene matches. CDR3 region: CASSPTGDNSPLHF. In DNA, the CDR3 is TGTGCCAGCAGCCCCACAGGGGATAATTCACCCCTCCACTTT.

This clonotype has at least ten counts. The chain recombines TRBV7-3 with TRBJ2-5; 8 bases are shared with TRBD1. J lost 4 bases, V lost 6 bases, and 4 bases had no gene match. Per germline, CDR1 SGHTA and CDR2 FQGTGA. This CDR3 has 13 residues. The CDR3: CASRQGVGETQYF. The CDR3 bases are TGTGCCAGCAGACAGGGGGTTGGAGAGACCCAGTACTTC.

This clonotype was picked up a small number of times. The chain combines TRBV12-3 or TRBV12-4 with TRBJ2-4, with 7 bases that match TRBD2. The CDR3 extends over 14 amino acids. J lost 7 bases, V lost 6 bases, and 9 bases had no gene match. In nucleotides, the CDR3 is TGTGCCAGCAGGGGGGGGAAAAGTTCTAACATTCAGTACTTC. Translating it yields CASRGGKSSNIQYF.

The chain combines TRBV5-5 with TRBJ2-7; TRBD2 aligns across 14 bases. J was trimmed by 4 bases and V by 4 bases; bases with no gene match: 10. CDR1 and CDR2 from the germline V gene are SGHKS and YYEKEE (reference sequence). The CDR3 consists of 17 residues. The CDR3 protein is CASSMGLAGVFGYEQYF. The CDR3 nucleotides read TGTGCCAGCAGCATGGGACTAGCGGGAGTTTTCGGGTACGAGCAGTACTTC.

The sample holds many counts of this clonotype. The chain has TRBV5-5 and TRBJ1-4, with a tentative D call TRBD1 (5 bases). V was pared by 4 bases and J by 6 bases, with 13 bases between. Per germline, CDR1 SGHKS and CDR2 YYEKEE (reference sequence). The CDR3 covers 14 residues. The CDR3 protein is CASSARGFDEKLFF. The CDR3 nucleotides read TGTGCCAGCAGCGCGAGGGGTTTCGATGAAAAACTGTTTTTT.

This clonotype was counted many times. J is TRBJ1-4 and V is TRBV7-2; D is perhaps TRBD1 (5 bases). Trimming cost V 5 bases and J 8 bases, with 12 bases left between them. The V gene's germline CDR1 is SGHTA and CDR2 FQGNSA. The CDR3 has 13 residues. The CDR3 bases are TGTGCCAGCAGCAGCGGGACCGCCGAAAAACTGTTTTTT. It translates to CASSSGTAEKLFF.

The rearrangement links TRBV29-1 to TRBJ2-7, with D tentatively TRBD2 (5 bases). The germline V and J ends were trimmed by 4 bases and 5 bases, with 9 bases remaining between them. Looked up from germline, CDR1 is SQVTM and CDR2 is ANQGSEA. The CDR3 sequence is 11 residues long. For the CDR3, the DNA is TGCAGCGTTGGGAGAGGGAACGAGCAGTACTTC. This codes for CSVGRGNEQYF.

This clonotype was observed a handful of times. J is TRBJ2-5 and V is TRBV6-1, with 7 bases aligning to TRBD2. The J segment lost 5 bases and the V segment lost 8 bases, leaving 8 bases of the junction unmatched. Germline assignment: CDR1 MNHNS and CDR2 SASEGT. The CDR3 runs to 13 residues. Here the CDR3 DNA reads TGTGCCAGCCGTGGGGGGGGGAGTGAGACCCAGTACTTC. It specifies CASRGGGSETQYF.

This clonotype was detected a few times. The chain couples TRBV29-1 to TRBJ1-3; 7 bases agree with TRBD1. CDR3 size: 12 residues. Germline V gives CDR1 SQVTM, CDR2 ANQGSEA. V gave up 5 bases and J gave up 2 bases; unmatched junction bases: 0. This chain's CDR3 is CSVQGAGNTIYF. As DNA, the CDR3 is TGCAGCGTTCAGGGGGCTGGAAACACCATATATTTT.

This clonotype was counted a single time. One end of the junction is discordant with germline, which a read error may explain. This chain joins TRBV7-3 and TRBJ1-2; D perhaps matches TRBD1 (6 bases). Germline V gives CDR1 SGHTA, CDR2 FQGTGA. The CDR3 covers 15 residues. The CDR3 is CTSSLTSTGGHGYTF. The CDR3 DNA is TGTACCAGCAGCTTAACGTCGACAGGTGGTCATGGCTACACCTTC.

A few counts support this clonotype. CDR3 DNA sequence: TGTGCCATCAAGGACAGTGTTTTACCTAATTCACCCCTCCACTTT. Translating gives CAIKDSVLPNSPLHF. The chain is built from TRBV10-3 and TRBJ1-6; D perhaps matches TRBD1 (6 bases). Trimming took off 7 bases at V and 6 bases at J, with 16 bases between the two ends. The CDR3 sequence is 15 residues long. Germline loops: CDR1 ENHRY, CDR2 SYGVKD.

This clonotype was observed at least ten times. The V gene is TRBV6-1, the J gene TRBJ1-4; TRBD1 is a possible D gene (5 bases). Germline values: CDR1 MNHNS, CDR2 SASEGT. Trimming pared 6 bases from V and 7 bases from J, leaving 12 bases between. CDR3 length: 13 amino acids. The CDR3 DNA sequence: TGTGCCAGCAGCTCCTCCAGGGCTGAAAAACTGTTTTTT. It specifies CASSSSRAEKLFF.

This clonotype was found many times. The CDR3 sequence is CASSDTTGFNEKLFF. For the CDR3, the DNA is TGTGCCAGCAGCGATACGACAGGTTTTAATGAAAAACTGTTTTTT. The V call is TRBV28, the J call TRBJ1-4; D is possibly TRBD1 (6 bases). The CDR3 contains 15 residues. With 6 bases removed from V and 4 bases from J, the gap between germline ends came to 15 bases. Germline V gene lookup returns CDR1 MDHEN and CDR2 SYDVKM.

This clonotype was detected many times. The chain employs TRBV19 and TRBJ2-7; 13 bases fit TRBD2. V shed 4 bases and J 1 base; nucleotides not matched to a gene: 7. The CDR3 contains 17 residues. Germline V lookup: CDR1 LNHDA, CDR2 SQIVND (reference sequence). For the CDR3, the DNA is TGTGCCAGTAGTACCCTCGGGACTAGCGGGAAATCCTACGAGCAGTACTTC. Translation gives CASSTLGTSGKSYEQYF.

This chain uses TRBV7-2 with TRBJ2-2; 12 bases line up with TRBD2. CDR1 is SGHTA and CDR2 is FQGNSA in the germline V gene. This CDR3 has 16 amino acids. Germline trimming cut 8 bases from V and 0 bases from J; bases unmatched to any gene: 4. The CDR3, as DNA: TGTGCCAGCCGGGGACTAGCGGGTGCGAACACCGGGGAGCTGTTTTTT. Protein sequence: CASRGLAGANTGELFF. Complete variable domain (other parts from reference TRBV7-2 and TRBJ2-2): GAGVSQSPSNKVTEKGKDVELRCDPISGHTALYWYRQSLGQGLEFLIYFQGNSAPDKSGLPSDRFSAERTGGSVSTLTIQRTQQEDSAVYLCASRGLAGANTGELFFGEGSRLTVL.

This clonotype was seen many times. The chain uses TRBV11-2 and TRBJ2-7; D is uncertain. Trimming stripped 1 base from V and 5 bases from J, with 6 bases between. The CDR3 is 12 amino acids. Germline CDR1 is SGHAT and CDR2 is FQNNGV. The chain's CDR3 is CASSLGSHEQYF. The DNA for the CDR3 is TGTGCCAGCAGCTTAGGGTCCCACGAGCAGTACTTC.

This clonotype was picked up many times. This chain uses TRBV28 with TRBJ1-1; D might be TRBD1 (6 bases). The CDR3 spans 15 residues. Germline V CDR1 and CDR2: MDHEN, SYDVKM. The V end was cut by 8 bases, the J end by 0 bases, with 16 bases between. CDR3: CASYRTDRLNTEAFF. The CDR3 nucleotides read TGTGCCAGCTACCGCACGGACAGATTGAACACTGAAGCTTTCTTT.

The table lists this clonotype with many counts. The rearrangement links TRBV28 to TRBJ2-7, with D unclear. The CDR3 runs to 14 residues. With 1 base removed from V and 0 bases from J, the gap between germline ends came to 7 bases. Germline CDR1 and CDR2: MDHEN and SYDVKM. The CDR3 coding sequence is TGTGCCAGCAGTTTATTGACGCCCTCCTACGAGCAGTACTTC. Residues: CASSLLTPSYEQYF.